These 27 T cell receptor beta chains share one sample of origin, sequenced in a study of cytomegalovirus exposure and HLA in healthy donors. Vbeta (60) and Jbeta (13) primers were used in the PCR. Using immunoSEQ multiplex PCR, the repertoire was profiled, and TCRdb retains in-frame clones only, with some absent. The sample records about 140,000 clones, around four fifths being singletons. The specimen was PBMCs. The receptors originated from a boy aged 2 to 10 in good health and CMV-seronegative.

V is TRBV5-8 and J is TRBJ1-1, with 7 bases aligning to TRBD1. Germline V gene sequence: CDR1 SGHTS, CDR2 YDEGEE. Trimming took 3 bases from V and 6 from J; bases not matched to a gene: 11. CDR3 length equals 15 residues. CDR3 amino acids: CASSYHTGEKAEAFF. The CDR3 DNA reads TGTGCCAGCAGCTACCATACAGGGGAGAAGGCTGAAGCTTTCTTT.

The J gene is TRBJ2-3, the V gene TRBV7-2, with 13 bases that match TRBD2. Per the germline V gene, CDR1 is SGHTA and CDR2 is FQGNSA. This CDR3 is 17 amino acids long. With V trimmed by 5 bases and J by 5 bases, 10 bases remained unmatched. Here the CDR3 DNA reads TGTGCCAGCAGCAAGAGACTAGCGGGGGGCCCGAGAGATACGCAGTATTTT. Protein product: CASSKRLAGGPRDTQYF. Drawing the rest from reference TRBV7-2 and TRBJ2-3, the complete variable domain is GAGVSQSPSNKVTEKGKDVELRCDPISGHTALYWYRQSLGQGLEFLIYFQGNSAPDKSGLPSDRFSAERTGGSVSTLTIQRTQQEDSAVYLCASSKRLAGGPRDTQYFGPGTRLTVL.

In its sample, this clone was seen once. The chain has TRBV28 and TRBJ2-7; 15 positions match TRBD2. CDR3 size: 15 residues. Germline lookup yields CDR1 MDHEN and CDR2 SYDVKM. The V and J ends lost 5 bases and 3 bases, in that order; junction bases with no gene match: 2. CDR3 residues: CASSAGLAGGYEQYF. CDR3 bases: TGTGCCAGCAGTGCGGGACTAGCGGGAGGCTACGAGCAGTACTTC.

As regards this clone: Other DNA sequences from this sample encode an identical CDR3 as well. The chain links TRBV29-1 to TRBJ2-7; D might be TRBD1 (5 bases). The V gene's germline CDR1 is SQVTM and CDR2 ANQGSEA. The V and J ends lost 5 bases and 2 bases respectively, with 13 bases between them. The CDR3 is 13 residues long. The CDR3 reads CSVQGRPAYEQYF. The CDR3 DNA sequence: TGCAGCGTTCAGGGCAGACCGGCCTACGAGCAGTACTTC.

The chain recombines TRBV5-4 with TRBJ2-1; 9 bases are shared with TRBD2. Looked up from germline, CDR1 is SGHNT and CDR2 is YYREEE (reference sequence). V was clipped by 2 bases and J by 0 bases; unmatched bases: 12. CDR3 length: 19 residues. Here the CDR3 DNA reads TGTGCCAGCAGCTTTTTGATAGCGGGGGTGACTATCTCCTACAATGAGCAGTTCTTC. Translated, it gives CASSFLIAGVTISYNEQFF.

V usage is TRBV6-1 and J usage is TRBJ2-1, with a possible D match to TRBD2 (6 bases). The CDR3 contains 17 residues. Germline CDR1 and CDR2: MNHNS and SASEGT. V lost 2 bases, J lost 3 bases, and 17 bases lay in between. The CDR3 loop is CASSEFAGERVYNEQFF. In nucleotides, the CDR3 is TGTGCCAGCAGTGAATTCGCCGGGGAGCGGGTCTACAATGAGCAGTTCTTC.

The chain recombines TRBV29-1 with TRBJ2-6; no clear D. Germline loops: CDR1 SQVTM, CDR2 ANQGSEA. This CDR3 spans 12 amino acids. V was shortened by 3 bases and J by 3 bases, with 3 bases between the two germline ends. The CDR3 DNA follows: TGCAGCGTTGATCTTGGGGCCAACGTCCTGACTTTC. This translates into CSVDLGANVLTF.

V and J are TRBV10-1 and TRBJ2-1; TRBD2 agrees at 7 bases. This CDR3 has 14 residues. V lost 4 bases, J lost 6 bases, and 6 bases stayed unmatched. Germline CDR1 reads WNHNN; CDR2 reads SYGVQD (reference sequence). CDR3 nucleotides: TGCGCCAGCAGTGGCGCTAGCGGAAGCAATGAGCAGTTCTTC. Translation: CASSGASGSNEQFF.

The chain couples TRBV30 to TRBJ2-7, with TRBD1 as a possible D gene (6 bases). The germline gives CDR1 GTSNPN, CDR2 SVGIG (reference sequence). Trimming left V 3 bases short and J 6 bases short, with 15 bases between. The CDR3 length is 13 residues. CDR3 sequence: CAWRGPGQSEQYF. The CDR3 DNA follows: TGTGCCTGGAGAGGGCCTGGACAGTCCGAGCAGTACTTC.

About this clone itself: Germline is not matched at one junction end, which may reflect a read error. Distinct nucleotide sequences in the sample also encode this CDR3. The chain uses TRBV6-1 and TRBJ1-3; D is unresolved. The CDR3 length is 15 residues. Germline assignment: CDR1 MNHNS and CDR2 SASEGT. CDR3 bases: TGCGCCAGCAGTGCCGGACTCCGCTCTGGAAACACCATATATTTT. It yields the protein CASSAGLRSGNTIYF.

The chain carries TRBV2 and TRBJ2-7; maybe TRBD2 (6 bases). V was cut by 6 bases and J by 2 bases, with 23 bases left in between. The CDR3 has 17 amino acids. Germline CDR1 reads SNHLY; CDR2 reads FYNNEI. CDR3 in amino acids: CASSPGGTSLWPYEQYF. CDR3 sequence (DNA): TGTGCCAGCAGCCCTGGAGGGACCAGTTTGTGGCCCTACGAGCAGTACTTC.

CDR3 sequence (DNA): TGTGCCAGCAGCTTGGTCCCGGGACAGGGTTACGAGCAGTACTTC. Encoded protein: CASSLVPGQGYEQYF. The chain uses TRBV5-6 and TRBJ2-7; 9 nucleotides line up with TRBD1. J was trimmed by 4 bases and V by 0 bases; bases with no gene match: 5. The CDR3 has 15 residues. Germline-derived CDR1 and CDR2 are SGHDT and YYEEEE.

The rearrangement uses TRBV4-1 and TRBJ2-7; maybe TRBD2 (5 bases). The V and J ends lost 4 bases and 7 bases respectively, with 20 bases between them. Germline V gene lookup returns CDR1 MGHRA and CDR2 YSYEKL. The CDR3 loop spans 15 amino acids. CDR3 sequence (DNA): TGCGCCAGCAGCCTCCTCCCAGCGGCCGCGGTTGAGCAGTACTTC. Translated: CASSLLPAAAVEQYF.

This chain uses TRBV27 with TRBJ1-2; 8 nucleotides line up with TRBD1. V was clipped by 6 bases and J by 5 bases; unmatched bases: 2. Germline V CDR1 and CDR2: MNHEY, SMNVEV (reference sequence). The CDR3 is 12 amino acids. The CDR3 DNA is TGTGCCAGCAGACAGGGGGTTTATGGCTACACCTTC. It codes for CASRQGVYGYTF.

To note about this clone: The germline gene is not matched at one end of the junction; a read error may be the cause. CDR3 in amino acids: CASGFRGNTIYF. In DNA, the CDR3 is TGTGCCAGCGGTTTCAGGGGAAACACCATATATTTT. The chain joins TRBV28 to TRBJ1-3; D uncertain. This CDR3 is built from 12 residues. Germline V lookup: CDR1 MDHEN, CDR2 SYDVKM. Based on the CDR3 plus reference TRBV28 and TRBJ1-3, the full variable domain is DVKVTQSSRYLVKRTGEKVFLECVQDMDHENMFWYRQDPGLGLRLIYFSYDVKMKEKGDIPEGYSVSREKKERFSLILESASTNQTSMYLCASGFRGNTIYFGEGSWLTVV.

The chain is built from TRBV4-1 and TRBJ1-2, with D hard to call. Germline V gives CDR1 MGHRA, CDR2 YSYEKL. The CDR3 has 14 residues. Between the trimmed V and J ends, which lost 0 bases and 2 bases, there was a span of 7 bases. The CDR3 DNA sequence: TGCGCCAGCAGCCAAGAACAGTTCAACTATGGCTACACCTTC. Its translation is CASSQEQFNYGYTF.

This rearrangement joins TRBV25-1 to TRBJ2-1; a weak D match, TRBD2 (5 bases). V was cut by 1 base and J by 0 bases, with 16 bases left in between. The CDR3 is made up of 18 amino acids. CDR1 and CDR2 from the germline V gene are MGHDK and SYGVNS. CDR3 residues: CASSESPRGRSSYNEQFF. In nucleotides, the CDR3 is TGTGCCAGCAGTGAATCCCCCCGCGGGCGAAGCTCCTACAATGAGCAGTTCTTC.

This chain connects TRBV7-2 to TRBJ1-1, with TRBD1 identical over 10 bases. The CDR3 loop spans 13 amino acids. Germline values: CDR1 SGHTA, CDR2 FQGNSA. V trimming: 3 bases; J trimming: 11 bases; junction bases outside the gene matches: 6. The CDR3 region is CASSFRDRGLAFF. The CDR3, as DNA: TGTGCCAGCAGCTTCCGGGACAGGGGTCTGGCTTTCTTT.

The gene calls are TRBV5-5 and TRBJ1-6; D gene uncertain. The V end lost 4 bases, the J end lost 7 bases, and 15 bases lay between the germline ends. Germline CDR1 and CDR2: SGHKS and YYEKEE (reference sequence). The CDR3 has 15 residues. The CDR3 DNA sequence: TGTGCCAGCAGCGTAGACTCACTGACCAATTCACCCCTCCACTTT. Amino acids: CASSVDSLTNSPLHF.

J is TRBJ2-7 and V is TRBV11-2; 8 bases are shared with TRBD1. The junction had 11 bases not matched to a gene; V was cut back by 4 bases and J by 0 bases. There are 17 residues in the CDR3. Germline-derived CDR1 and CDR2 are SGHAT and FQNNGV. CDR3 residues: CASSSILRDRNSYEQYF. In DNA form, the CDR3 reads TGTGCCAGCAGCTCCATCCTCCGGGACAGGAACTCCTACGAGCAGTACTTC. Variable domain in full (rest from reference TRBV11-2 and TRBJ2-7): EAGVAQSPRYKIIEKRQSVAFWCNPISGHATLYWYQQILGQGPKLLIQFQNNGVVDDSQLPKDRFSAERLKGVDSTLKIQPAKLEDSAVYLCASSSILRDRNSYEQYFGPGTRLTVT.

This rearrangement joins TRBV5-1 to TRBJ1-3; D gene unclear. Germline loops: CDR1 SGHRS, CDR2 YFSETQ. This CDR3 spans 12 amino acids. Trimming took off 5 bases at V and 2 bases at J, with 5 bases between the two ends. The CDR3 DNA reads TGCGCCAGCAGTATAACTGGAAACACCATATATTTT. Translating it yields CASSITGNTIYF.

The chain recombines TRBV11-2 with TRBJ2-3; TRBD1 might be the D (5 bases). Trimming stripped 5 bases from V and 2 bases from J, with 11 bases between. There are 14 residues in the CDR3. The germline V gene encodes CDR1 SGHAT and CDR2 FQNNGV. Here the CDR3 reads CASSPRQITDTQYF. CDR3 sequence (DNA): TGTGCCAGCAGCCCTCGACAGATCACAGATACGCAGTATTTT.

The chain couples TRBV12-5 to TRBJ1-1; D is perhaps TRBD1 (5 bases). Deletions cut 1 base from V and 2 bases from J, with 8 bases between. Looked up from germline, CDR1 is LGHNT and CDR2 is FRNRAP. The CDR3 loop spans 14 amino acids. The CDR3 is CASGLGQSNTEAFF. The CDR3 DNA is TGTGCTAGTGGTTTGGGACAGTCAAACACTGAAGCTTTCTTT. Full variable domain (rest looked up from reference TRBV12-5 and TRBJ1-1): DARVTQTPRHKVTEMGQEVTMRCQPILGHNTVFWYRQTMMQGLELLAYFRNRAPLDDSGMPKDRFSAEMPDATLATLKIQPSEPRDSAVYFCASGLGQSNTEAFFGQGTRLTVV.

The chain joins TRBV4-2 to TRBJ1-6; D unresolved. V gave up 0 bases and J gave up 2 bases, with 5 bases separating them. This CDR3 has 15 amino acids. Per the germline V gene, CDR1 is LGHNA and CDR2 is YNFKEQ. The CDR3 sequence: CASSQDHAYNSPLHF. DNA of the CDR3: TGTGCCAGCAGCCAAGACCATGCCTATAATTCACCCCTCCACTTT.

This chain connects TRBV27 to TRBJ2-1; D might be TRBD2 (6 bases). V lost 8 bases, J lost 4 bases, and 15 bases lay in between. CDR1 MNHEY and CDR2 SMNVEV come from the germline V gene (reference sequence). The length of the CDR3 is 14 residues. CDR3 in DNA: TGTGCCAGCGGTAAGGGCGGAGGGTACAATGAGCAGTTCTTC. Its protein is CASGKGGGYNEQFF.

This rearrangement joins TRBV29-1 to TRBJ2-3, with D unresolved. Germline V CDR1 and CDR2: SQVTM, ANQGSEA. Deletions cut 7 bases from V and 5 bases from J, with 19 bases between. The CDR3 length is 14 residues. CDR3 DNA: TGCAGCGCCTTCGTCGTGGGCCAATTAGATACGCAGTATTTT. It translates to CSAFVVGQLDTQYF.

The chain carries TRBV6-4 and TRBJ1-1; the D gene is possibly TRBD1 (5 bases). Germline loops: CDR1 MRHNA, CDR2 SNTAGT. The CDR3 runs to 15 residues. V was pared by 0 bases and J by 3 bases, with 11 bases between. This CDR3 is CASSDSWGGDTEAFF. The CDR3 DNA reads as TGTGCCAGCAGTGACTCCTGGGGGGGGGACACTGAAGCTTTCTTT.